Listed below are T cell receptor beta chains from one sample, sequenced in a study of cytomegalovirus exposure and HLA in healthy donors. The assay was immunoSEQ multiplex PCR, and TCRdb's table has in-frame clones only and misses some. The table has more than 110,000 clones, approximately 83% seen once. The sequenced sample was PBMCs. The source is a middle-aged man in good health and CMV-seropositive. Each CDR3 is given with its conserved first and last residue. The D gene is left open where the match is weak. Size is stated for part of the rows, as once, few or many counts, or as a class when the clone is expanded.

J gene: TRBJ2-5; clone size: -; V gene: TRBV30; D gene: TRBD2; CDR3 DNA: TGTGCCTGGAGTGTGGGGGGGAGTCAAGAGACCCAGTACTTC; CDR3 protein: CAWSVGGSQETQYF
J gene: TRBJ2-7; clone size: once; V gene: TRBV11-1; D gene: TRBD2; CDR3 DNA: TGTGCCAGCAGCATTGGACTAGCGGGGGGCCCCTCTGTATACGAGCAGTACTTC; CDR3 protein: CASSIGLAGGPSVYEQYF
J gene: TRBJ1-2; clone size: -; V gene: TRBV19; D gene: TRBD1; CDR3 DNA: TGTGCCAGTAGGAACAGGGGGGACTATGGCTACACCTTC; CDR3 protein: CASRNRGDYGYTF
J gene: TRBJ2-5; clone size: few; V gene: TRBV2; D gene: TRBD1; CDR3 DNA: TGTGCCAGCAGGACAGGGGGCGAAGAGACCCAGTACTTC; CDR3 protein: CASRTGGEETQYF
J gene: TRBJ2-1; clone size: -; V gene: TRBV7-2; D gene: TRBD2; CDR3 DNA: TGTGCCAGCAGCTTACGTCTAGCGGGGGGAGATGAGCAGTTCTTC; CDR3 protein: CASSLRLAGGDEQFF
J gene: TRBJ1-2; clone size: -; V gene: TRBV29-1; D gene: -; CDR3 DNA: TGCAGCGTTTCGGGCGGGAACCCGAGAGACGGCTACACCTTC; CDR3 protein: CSVSGGNPRDGYTF
J gene: TRBJ2-7; clone size: -; V gene: TRBV4-3; D gene: -; CDR3 DNA: TGCGCCAGCAGCCAAGATAGAGGGTACGAGCAGTACTTC; CDR3 protein: CASSQDRGYEQYF
J gene: TRBJ2-1; clone size: once; V gene: TRBV9; D gene: -; CDR3 DNA: TGTGCCAGCAGCGTACAGGCAGGGAGGTCCTACAATGAGCAGTTCTTC; CDR3 protein: CASSVQAGRSYNEQFF
J gene: TRBJ1-2; clone size: -; V gene: TRBV5-4; D gene: -; CDR3 DNA: TGTGCCAGCAGCTTGCAGGGGCTAGAGGGCTACACCTTC; CDR3 protein: CASSLQGLEGYTF
J gene: TRBJ1-1; clone size: -; V gene: TRBV10-3; D gene: -; CDR3 DNA: TGTGCCATCAGTGGGCCCGGGGAAGGAACTGAAGCTTTCTTT; CDR3 protein: CAISGPGEGTEAFF
J gene: TRBJ1-5; clone size: -; V gene: TRBV18; D gene: -; CDR3 DNA: TGTGCCAGCTCAGAGTCCGGCCGAGGTCAGCCCCAGCATTTT; CDR3 protein: CASSESGRGQPQHF
J gene: TRBJ2-1; clone size: -; V gene: TRBV30; D gene: -; CDR3 DNA: TGTGCCTGGAGCCGGTGGGGGGGGCCAAACAATGAGCAGTTCTTC; CDR3 protein: CAWSRWGGPNNEQFF
J gene: TRBJ2-5; clone size: -; V gene: TRBV9; D gene: TRBD2; CDR3 DNA: TGTGCCAGCAGCGGTCTAGCGGGGGGCCGGGAGACCCAGTACTTC; CDR3 protein: CASSGLAGGRETQYF
J gene: TRBJ2-7; clone size: -; V gene: TRBV5-4; D gene: -; CDR3 DNA: TGTGCCAGCAGCCTAAATAGCGGCTACGAGCAGTACTTC; CDR3 protein: CASSLNSGYEQYF
J gene: TRBJ2-7; clone size: -; V gene: TRBV5-6; D gene: TRBD2; CDR3 DNA: TGTGCCAGCAGCCCTGAATGGTCGGGGCTAGCGGGAGAGTACTTC; CDR3 protein: CASSPEWSGLAGEYF
J gene: TRBJ2-2; clone size: -; V gene: TRBV7-9; D gene: -; CDR3 DNA: TGTGCCAGCAGTCCGGACAGAAAGGCAAACACCGGGGAGCTGTTTTTT; CDR3 protein: CASSPDRKANTGELFF
J gene: TRBJ2-5; clone size: -; V gene: TRBV19; D gene: TRBD2; CDR3 DNA: TGTGCCAGTAGTGGCCTAGCGGGGACTCGGACCCAGTACTTC; CDR3 protein: CASSGLAGTRTQYF
J gene: TRBJ1-1; clone size: -; V gene: TRBV5-1; D gene: -; CDR3 DNA: TGCGCCAGCAGCTCTCAGGGGCGTACTGAAGCTTTCTTT; CDR3 protein: CASSSQGRTEAFF
J gene: TRBJ1-2; clone size: -; V gene: TRBV7-9; D gene: -; CDR3 DNA: TGTTCCAGCAGCTTAGACGGGGGGCATCTCTATGGCTACACCTTC; CDR3 protein: CSSSLDGGHLYGYTF
J gene: TRBJ1-2; clone size: few; V gene: TRBV25-1; D gene: -; CDR3 DNA: TGTGCCAGCAGTGTTGAGAACTATGGCTACACCTTC; CDR3 protein: CASSVENYGYTF